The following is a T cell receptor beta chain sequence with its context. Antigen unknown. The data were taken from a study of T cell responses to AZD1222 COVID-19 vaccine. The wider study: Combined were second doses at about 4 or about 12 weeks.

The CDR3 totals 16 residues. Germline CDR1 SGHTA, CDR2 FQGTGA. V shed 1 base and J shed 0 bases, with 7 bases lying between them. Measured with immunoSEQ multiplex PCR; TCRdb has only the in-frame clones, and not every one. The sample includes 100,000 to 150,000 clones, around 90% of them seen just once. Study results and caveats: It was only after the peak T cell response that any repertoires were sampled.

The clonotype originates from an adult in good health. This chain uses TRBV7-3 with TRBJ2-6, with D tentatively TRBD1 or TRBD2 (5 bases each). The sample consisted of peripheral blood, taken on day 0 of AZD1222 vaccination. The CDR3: CASSLNGGSGANVLTF. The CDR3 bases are TGTGCCAGCAGCTTAAATGGGGGCTCTGGGGCCAACGTCCTGACTTTC.